This T cell receptor beta chain was captured in a study of T cells in Graves' hyperthyroidism and ophthalmopathy. Amplification of TCR beta CDR3 regions used RNA as the template. First-round RT-PCR of the TCR CDR3 relied on the HTBI primer set. TCRdb redid the calling of the multiplex PCR reads with MiXCR, one entry per CDR3 protein. The sample yields around 340,000 distinct CDR3 sequences, about 15% seen once. The CDR3 sequence is 15 residues long. Germline-derived CDR1 and CDR2 are MGHRA and YSYEKL. V lost 1 base, J lost 6 bases, and 12 bases lay in between. Sequences were obtained from blood. The V gene is TRBV4-1, the J gene TRBJ2-2; D unresolved. The receptor's source is a woman in her 30s with Graves' hyperthyroidism. The CDR3 is CASSQAHATPGELFF. The CDR3 DNA follows: TGCGCCAGCAGCCAAGCTCACGCCACCCCCGGGGAGCTGTTTTTT.